This entry lists 30 T cell receptor beta chains sequenced from one sample in a study of CD8+CD57+ T cells in acquired aplastic anemia. CDR3 and TCR beta VDJ profiling relied on a genomic DNA template. One entry per CDR3 protein results from TCRdb running MiXCR on the reads. Of some 150,000 distinct CDR3 sequences listed, 41% are singletons. What was sequenced was sorted CD4+, CD8+, or CD8+CD57+ T cells (not recorded which) from PBMCs. Every receptor here comes from a human donor in good health, serving as a control.

This clonotype was counted many times. The V call is TRBV14, the J call TRBJ1-1; D uncertain. The CDR3 covers 14 residues. CDR1 and CDR2 from the germline V gene are SGHDN and FVKESK. V gave up 1 base and J gave up 1 base, with 7 bases separating them. The CDR3 sequence is CASSQVPGNTEAFF. In DNA form, the CDR3 reads TGTGCCAGCAGCCAAGTCCCTGGGAACACTGAAGCTTTCTTT. The full variable domain, completed using reference TRBV14 and TRBJ1-1, is EAGVTQFPSHSVIEKGQTVTLRCDPISGHDNLYWYRRVMGKEIKFLLHFVKESKQDESGMPNNRFLAERTGGTYSTLKVQPAELEDSGVYFCASSQVPGNTEAFFGQGTRLTVV.

This clonotype was seen once. A single base separates this from a much larger clone, so it may be a read error. In DNA form, the CDR3 reads TGCGCCAGCAGGCCTAGCGGTATATCCTACAATGAGCAGTACTTC. Its translation: CASRPSGISYNEQYF. V and J are TRBV5-1 and TRBJ2-1; 7 nucleotides match TRBD2. The tail of the sequence fits TRBJ2-7 better, so the J call may be wrong. The CDR3 consists of 15 residues. Germline assignment: CDR1 SGHRS and CDR2 YFSETQ.

The rearrangement links TRBV7-2 to TRBJ2-7, with 8 bases matching TRBD2. CDR3 length: 15 residues. Germline CDR1 SGHTA, CDR2 FQGNSA. The V segment lost 0 bases and the J segment 7 bases; nucleotides outside the gene matches: 8. CDR3 amino acids: CASSLAAGARAEQYF. CDR3 DNA sequence: TGTGCCAGCAGCTTAGCAGCGGGGGCCCGCGCAGAGCAGTACTTC. Variable domain in full (rest from reference TRBV7-2 and TRBJ2-7): GAGVSQSPSNKVTEKGKDVELRCDPISGHTALYWYRQSLGQGLEFLIYFQGNSAPDKSGLPSDRFSAERTGGSVSTLTIQRTQQEDSAVYLCASSLAAGARAEQYFGPGTRLTVT.

Turning to this clonotype: A much bigger clone sits one base away, suggesting this may be a read error. This is likely a read error, given that the CDR3 carries no conserved phenylalanine or tryptophan at its end. The J gene is TRBJ1-1, the V gene TRBV20-1; no clear D gene. With 1 base removed from V and 2 bases from J, the gap between germline ends came to 20 bases. The germline V gene encodes CDR1 DFQATT and CDR2 SNEGSKA (reference sequence). This CDR3 region has 17 residues. The CDR3 spells CSARGFRNEQPNTEAFS. The CDR3 DNA reads as TGCAGTGCTAGAGGGTTCCGCAATGAACAGCCTAACACTGAAGCTTTCTCT.

Ten or more counts support this clonotype. The chain recombines TRBV4-1 with TRBJ2-1; no firm D call. Germline V gene lookup returns CDR1 MGHRA and CDR2 YSYEKL. Deletions cut 1 base from V and 2 bases from J, with 9 bases between. The CDR3 has 15 amino acids. This chain's CDR3 is CASSQAGVPYNEQFF. CDR3 nucleotide sequence: TGCGCCAGCAGCCAAGCGGGCGTGCCCTACAATGAGCAGTTCTTC.

This clonotype was recorded many times. J is TRBJ1-2 and V is TRBV6-6, with 7 bases aligning to TRBD1. This CDR3 spans 14 amino acids. Germline V gene sequence: CDR1 MNHNY, CDR2 SVGAGI (reference sequence). Losses at the gene ends were 4 bases for V and 8 bases for J; bases not matched to a gene: 10. The CDR3 bases are TGTGCCAGCAGTTTACGTACAGGGGTACAAGGCTACACCTTC. Translated: CASSLRTGVQGYTF.

This clonotype showed up many times. The chain recombines TRBV6-1 with TRBJ2-3, with D uncertain. The CDR3 is made up of 14 amino acids. Germline V lookup: CDR1 MNHNS, CDR2 SASEGT. Trimming stripped 5 bases from V and 4 bases from J, with 13 bases between. The chain's CDR3 is CASSPVRGPDTQYF. CDR3 nucleotides: TGTGCCAGCAGTCCCGTTCGTGGACCAGATACGCAGTATTTT.

This clonotype was detected many times. The rearrangement links TRBV11-2 to TRBJ2-3; D possibly uses TRBD1 or TRBD2 (5 bases each). Trimming took 4 bases from V and 2 from J, leaving 13 bases between them. This CDR3 contains 15 residues. Per germline, CDR1 SGHAT and CDR2 FQNNGV. The CDR3 DNA follows: TGTGCCAGCAGCTCCGGGACGGCTATCACAGATACGCAGTATTTT. Translation gives CASSSGTAITDTQYF.

In regard to this clonotype: This could be a read error, since a much larger clone is one nucleotide away. The V call is TRBV3-1, the J call TRBJ1-1, with D unclear. This CDR3 contains 12 residues. The germline V gene has CDR1 LGHDT and CDR2 YNNKEL (reference sequence). The CDR3 loop reads CTSSQAQRDAFF. DNA for the CDR3: TGTACCAGCAGCCAAGCTCAGAGGGATGCTTTCTTT.

This clonotype was found many times. This rearrangement joins TRBV12-3 or TRBV12-4 to TRBJ1-2; D perhaps matches TRBD1 (5 bases). There are 11 residues in the CDR3. Trimming left V 4 bases short and J 8 bases short, with 8 bases between. The CDR3: CASSWGNGYTF. CDR3 bases: TGTGCCAGCAGTTGGGGGAACGGCTACACCTTC.

This clonotype appeared many times. Given a much more abundant clone one base away, this may be a read error. The V and J genes are TRBV10-3 and TRBJ2-3, with TRBD1 as a possible D gene (5 bases). This CDR3 is 14 amino acids long. Germline V lookup: CDR1 ENHRY, CDR2 SYGVKD. CDR3 loop: CAIRQDKHTDAQYF. CDR3 bases: TGTGCCATCAGGCAGGACAAGCACACAGATGCGCAGTATTTT.

This clonotype was seen repeatedly, ten times or more. The genes are TRBV29-1 and TRBJ1-1; D remains unclear. This CDR3 contains 16 residues. Germline CDR1 reads SQVTM; CDR2 reads ANQGSEA. V was cut by 5 bases and J by 5 bases, with 24 bases left in between. Here the CDR3 reads CSVQYLNRAIFTEAFF. CDR3 nucleotide sequence: TGCAGCGTTCAGTATCTTAACAGAGCAATTTTTACTGAAGCTTTCTTT.

The chain joins TRBV18 to TRBJ1-2; D call uncertain. The CDR3 covers 14 residues. Germline V CDR1 and CDR2: KGHSH, LQKENI. V lost 3 bases, J lost 5 bases, and 13 bases lay in between. This chain's CDR3 is CASSPSEVPYGYTF. DNA of the CDR3: TGTGCCAGCTCACCGAGCGAGGTGCCGTATGGCTACACCTTC.

This clonotype was seen repeatedly, ten times or more. The genes are TRBV12-3 or TRBV12-4 and TRBJ1-1; tentatively, D is TRBD1 (5 bases). The V end was cut by 5 bases, the J end by 6 bases, with 22 bases between. This CDR3 region has 16 residues. DNA of the CDR3: TGTGCCAGCAGTCTCGGGCGGGGCATCAAACGGGCTGAAGCTTTCTTT. The encoded protein is CASSLGRGIKRAEAFF.

Comments on this clonotype: Since a much larger clone is just one base distant, this may be a read error. The chain couples TRBV11-2 to TRBJ2-5; D is possibly TRBD2 (6 bases). CDR1 is SGHAT and CDR2 is FQNNGV in the germline V gene. The CDR3 length is 15 residues. In DNA form, the CDR3 reads TGTGCCAGCAGCTTAGAGCCTAGCGCCCAAGAGACCAAGTACTTC. Amino acid sequence: CASSLEPSAQETKYF.

There are many counts of this clonotype. The chain joins TRBV20-1 to TRBJ2-1; TRBD2 matches at 13 bases. This CDR3 is built from 18 residues. Per the germline V gene, CDR1 is DFQATT and CDR2 is SNEGSKA (reference sequence). Trimming cost V 4 bases and J 2 bases; bases outside gene matches: 11. DNA for the CDR3: TGCAGTGCTATCAGCGGACTAGCGGGAGTTCCGACCTACAATGAGCAGTTCTTC. It is translated as CSAISGLAGVPTYNEQFF.

There are many counts of this clonotype. The chain carries TRBV20-1 and TRBJ1-6; tentatively, D is TRBD1 (6 bases). Looked up from germline, CDR1 is DFQATT and CDR2 is SNEGSKA (reference sequence). The germline V and J ends were trimmed by 0 bases and 5 bases, with 14 bases remaining between them. The CDR3 sequence is 16 residues long. The CDR3 bases are TGCAGTGCTAGAGATCGAGGGGGGACTAATAATTCACCCCTCCACTTT. Translated: CSARDRGGTNNSPLHF.

The chain carries TRBV5-6 and TRBJ2-3; 10 bases agree with TRBD1. V lost 3 bases to trimming and J lost 4 bases; unmatched junction nucleotides: 8. CDR3 length: 16 residues. Germline V CDR1 and CDR2: SGHDT, YYEEEE. CDR3 region: CASSWAPGTGADTQYF. In nucleotides, the CDR3 is TGTGCCAGCAGCTGGGCCCCCGGGACAGGGGCAGATACGCAGTATTTT.

This clonotype was counted ten times or more. The V call is TRBV30, the J call TRBJ1-1; D gene unclear. Germline CDR1 is GTSNPN and CDR2 is SVGIG (reference sequence). The CDR3 has 13 residues. Trimming left V 0 bases short and J 3 bases short, with 8 bases between. The CDR3 region is CAWSVVRDTEAFF. CDR3 nucleotide sequence: TGTGCCTGGAGTGTAGTGCGAGACACTGAAGCTTTCTTT. The variable domain in full, with the rest retrieved from reference TRBV30 and TRBJ1-1, is SQTIHQWPATLVQPVGSPLSLECTVEGTSNPNLYWYRQAAGRGLQLLFYSVGIGQISSEVPQNLSASRPQDRQFILSSKKLLLSDSGFYLCAWSVVRDTEAFFGQGTRLTVV.

This clonotype has only one observation. One end of the junction fails to match germline, which may point to a read error. V and J are TRBV2 and TRBJ2-1; D remains unclear. The germline V gene encodes CDR1 SNHLY and CDR2 FYNNEI. The CDR3 runs to 17 residues. The CDR3 protein is CASSQVVRFSSHNEQFF. Written as DNA, the CDR3 is TGTGCCAGCAGCCAAGTGGTGAGATTTAGCTCCCACAATGAGCAGTTCTTC.

CDR3 nucleotides: TGCAGCCTCCACCGGGGGACAGGATCCTACAATGAGCAGTTCTTC. It encodes CSLHRGTGSYNEQFF. This rearrangement joins TRBV29-1 to TRBJ2-1; 8 positions match TRBD1. The CDR3 runs 15 residues. With 8 bases clipped from V and 1 base from J, the junction kept 10 bases outside the gene matches. CDR1 is SQVTM and CDR2 is ANQGSEA in the germline V gene.

The gene calls are TRBV11-1 and TRBJ2-1, with 9 bases fitting TRBD2. With V trimmed by 2 bases and J by 7 bases, 12 bases remained unmatched. Per the germline V gene, CDR1 is SGHAT and CDR2 is FQDESV (reference sequence). CDR3 length: 17 amino acids. CDR3 nucleotides: TGTGCCAGCAGCTTAATTTTAGTCCTAGCGGGAACGAATGAGCAGTTCTTC. It is translated as CASSLILVLAGTNEQFF.

In this sample, this clonotype turned up many times. The chain combines TRBV5-1 with TRBJ1-1; perhaps TRBD1 as D (6 bases). V dropped 4 bases and J dropped 7 bases, with 17 bases sitting between them. Germline-derived CDR1 and CDR2 are SGHRS and YFSETQ. The CDR3 spans 14 residues. CDR3 protein: CASSPGGPVIEAFF. As DNA, the CDR3 is TGCGCCAGCAGCCCCGGGGGCCCCGTAATTGAAGCTTTCTTT.

This clonotype was counted at least ten times. The chain uses TRBV7-2 and TRBJ2-7, with no clear D. This CDR3 is built from 13 residues. Between the trimmed V and J ends, which lost 1 base and 3 bases, there was a span of 7 bases. Germline CDR1 reads SGHTA; CDR2 reads FQGNSA. The CDR3 protein is CASSLVPSYEQYF. CDR3 DNA: TGTGCCAGCAGCTTAGTCCCTAGCTACGAGCAGTACTTC.

The chain combines TRBV24-1 with TRBJ2-1; a weak D match, TRBD1 (6 bases). Germline V lookup: CDR1 KGHDR, CDR2 SFDVKD. With 3 bases removed from V and 7 bases from J, the gap between germline ends came to 12 bases. The CDR3 extends over 14 amino acids. CDR3 loop: CATSDRRDNNEQFF. CDR3 DNA: TGTGCCACCAGTGATCGCCGGGACAATAATGAGCAGTTCTTC.

The chain uses TRBV7-6 and TRBJ2-3, with 13 positions matching TRBD2. CDR1 is SGHVS and CDR2 is FNYEAQ in the germline V gene. V dropped 9 bases and J dropped 7; count of bases not matched to a gene: 7. CDR3 length equals 14 residues. The CDR3 region has the DNA TGTGCCAGACCTACTAGCGGGGGGGAACATACGCAGTATTTT. Amino acid sequence: CARPTSGGEHTQYF.

The V call is TRBV19, the J call TRBJ2-3; TRBD2 matches 11 bases. The length of the CDR3 is 15 residues. Germline CDR1 LNHDA, CDR2 SQIVND (reference sequence). The ends lost 5 bases at V and 3 bases at J; junction bases unmatched: 4. CDR3 coding DNA: TGTGCCAGTAGTCTGGGACTAGCGGAAACAGATACGCAGTATTTT. Amino acid sequence: CASSLGLAETDTQYF.

This clonotype was counted at least ten times. The V and J genes are TRBV9 and TRBJ2-5; tentatively, D is TRBD1 (7 bases). Germline CDR1 and CDR2: SGDLS and YYNGEE. Trimming removed 0 bases at V and 4 bases at J, with 13 bases between. The CDR3 consists of 15 residues. CDR3 sequence: CASSVDPRGAETQYF. The CDR3 nucleotides read TGTGCCAGCAGCGTAGATCCCAGGGGGGCAGAGACCCAGTACTTC.

In its sample, this clonotype was seen a few times. The chain has TRBV29-1 and TRBJ1-2; D perhaps matches TRBD1 (5 bases). Germline CDR1 is SQVTM and CDR2 is ANQGSEA. V gave up 4 bases and J gave up 3 bases, with 12 bases separating them. This CDR3 spans 13 amino acids. CDR3 sequence (DNA): TGCAGCGTTGTCAGGGATGGGTACTATGGCTACACCTTC. Translated, it gives CSVVRDGYYGYTF.

For the CDR3, the DNA is TGTGCCAGTAGTCTAGTGGGCCAAGAGACCCAGTACTTC. Its protein is CASSLVGQETQYF. V usage is TRBV19 and J usage is TRBJ2-5; D ambiguous. The CDR3 contains 13 residues. V gave up 5 bases and J gave up 1 base, with 8 bases separating them. Germline assignment: CDR1 LNHDA and CDR2 SQIVND (reference sequence).